This T cell receptor (beta chain) derives from a study of cytomegalovirus exposure and HLA in healthy donors. The J segment lost 6 bases and the V segment lost 1 base, leaving 11 bases of the junction unmatched. The germline V gene has CDR1 SGHDT and CDR2 YYEEEE. CDR3 length equals 16 residues. The primer mix had 60 Vbeta and 13 Jbeta primers. Here immunoSEQ multiplex PCR was the method, and the copy in TCRdb shows in-frame clones only, minus some. The repertoire includes about 150,000 clones, about 68% of them detected once, and 2.1% sits in the top ten. This TCR derives from a man aged 25-45 years in good health and CMV-seronegative. The specimen sequenced was PBMCs. The chain couples TRBV5-6 to TRBJ2-7; TRBD2 matches 9 bases. The DNA of the CDR3 is TGTGCCAGCAGCTTGTTGGGCGGGGGGGCCCCGGGCGAGCAGTACTTC. Encoded protein: CASSLLGGGAPGEQYF.